The entry that follows covers one T cell receptor beta chain sequence. This specimen belongs to a study of blood T cell repertoires in COVID-19. Between the trimmed V and J ends, which lost 5 bases and 5 bases, there was a span of 12 bases. This CDR3 comprises 13 residues. Profiled with immunoSEQ multiplex PCR; TCRdb holds only in-frame clones, not every one. In the table there are about 71,000 clones, 80% to 90% of which are singletons. The rearrangement uses TRBV12-3 or TRBV12-4 and TRBJ1-1; possible D gene TRBD1, 6 bases. This TCR was recovered from a man in his fifties with active COVID-19. Sequenced: peripheral blood. Written as DNA, the CDR3 is TGTGCCAGCAGTCTGGGGGGGGCAACTGAAGCTTTCTTT. Translating it yields CASSLGGATEAFF.